This T cell receptor beta chain was captured by sequencing in a study of cytomegalovirus exposure and HLA in healthy donors. PCR used 60 Vbeta primers and 13 Jbeta primers. Assay: immunoSEQ multiplex PCR; the TCRdb copy retains only in-frame clones and omits some. The repertoire holds about 73,000 clones, with around 75% as singletons. The V end lost 5 bases, the J end lost 5 bases, and 18 bases lay between the germline ends. CDR3 length: 16 amino acids. Per the germline V gene, CDR1 is LNHDA and CDR2 is SQIVND (reference sequence). The receptor was derived from a man between 65 and 85 years old in good health and CMV-seronegative. V gene TRBV19 combines with J gene TRBJ2-2; D may be TRBD1 (6 bases). Specimen: PBMCs. The CDR3 reads CASSSRQAFRTGELFF. CDR3 DNA sequence: TGTGCCAGTAGTTCCAGACAGGCATTTCGGACCGGGGAGCTGTTTTTT.